The present T cell receptor (beta chain) was sequenced within a study of blood T cell repertoires in COVID-19. Overall study: Samples representing acute and convalescent COVID-19 were sourced from the United States, Italy and Spain. PBMCs, B-cell-depleted T cells, or T cells were the source of the cDNA or gDNA that made up the material.

V lost 1 base and J lost 8, with 6 bases in between. Germline-derived CDR1 and CDR2 are SGHNT and YENEEA. This CDR3 has 13 residues. Source study methods: Nucleated cell number was recorded as an estimate derived from reference gene primer amplification. The table came from immunoSEQ multiplex PCR; TCRdb's copy has only in-frame clones and leaves some out. The DNA was the basis for D and trimming; V, J and clone size are from that table. Among 200,000 to 250,000 clones listed, over 75% were seen once. Across 24 US areas, participants ranged in age from 18 to 89 years. The rearrangement joins TRBV11-3 to TRBJ1-6; D is undetermined. Sequenced: PBMCs or T cells enriched from blood (not recorded which). This TCR was recovered from a middle-aged man who had recovered from COVID-19. The CDR3: CASSLGGDSPLHF. In DNA, the CDR3 is TGTGCCAGCAGCTTAGGGGGAGATTCACCCCTCCACTTT.